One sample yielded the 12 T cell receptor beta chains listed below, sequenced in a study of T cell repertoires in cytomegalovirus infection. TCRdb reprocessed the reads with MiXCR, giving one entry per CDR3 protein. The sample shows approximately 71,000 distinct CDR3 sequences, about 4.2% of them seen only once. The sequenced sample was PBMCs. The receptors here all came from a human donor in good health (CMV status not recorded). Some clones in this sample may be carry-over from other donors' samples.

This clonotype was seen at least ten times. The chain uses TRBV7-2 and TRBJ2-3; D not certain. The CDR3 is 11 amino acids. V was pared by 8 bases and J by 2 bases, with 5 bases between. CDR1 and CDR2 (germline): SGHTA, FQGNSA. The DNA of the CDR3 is TGTGCCAGCGGGCACACAGATACGCAGTATTTT. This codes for CASGHTDTQYF. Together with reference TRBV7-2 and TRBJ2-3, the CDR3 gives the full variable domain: GAGVSQSPSNKVTEKGKDVELRCDPISGHTALYWYRQSLGQGLEFLIYFQGNSAPDKSGLPSDRFSAERTGGSVSTLTIQRTQQEDSAVYLCASGHTDTQYFGPGTRLTVL.

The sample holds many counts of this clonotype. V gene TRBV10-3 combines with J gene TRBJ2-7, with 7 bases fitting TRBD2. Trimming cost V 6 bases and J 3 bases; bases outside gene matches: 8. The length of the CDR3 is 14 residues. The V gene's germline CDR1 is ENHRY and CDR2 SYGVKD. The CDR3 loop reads CAIRSGRNIYEQYF. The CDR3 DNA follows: TGTGCCATCAGATCCGGGAGGAATATCTACGAGCAGTACTTC.

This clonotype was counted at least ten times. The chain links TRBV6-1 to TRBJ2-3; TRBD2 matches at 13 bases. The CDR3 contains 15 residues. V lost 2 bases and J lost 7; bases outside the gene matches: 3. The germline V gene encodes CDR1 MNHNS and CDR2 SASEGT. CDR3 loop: CASSEPGLAGNTQYF. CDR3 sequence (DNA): TGTGCCAGCAGTGAACCGGGACTAGCGGGGAATACGCAGTATTTT.

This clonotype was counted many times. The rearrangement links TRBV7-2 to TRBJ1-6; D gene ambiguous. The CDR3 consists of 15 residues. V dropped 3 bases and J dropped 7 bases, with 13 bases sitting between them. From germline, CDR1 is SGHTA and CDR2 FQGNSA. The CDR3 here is CASSFGGLGNSPLHF. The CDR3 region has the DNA TGTGCCAGCAGCTTTGGAGGGCTGGGGAATTCACCCCTCCACTTT.

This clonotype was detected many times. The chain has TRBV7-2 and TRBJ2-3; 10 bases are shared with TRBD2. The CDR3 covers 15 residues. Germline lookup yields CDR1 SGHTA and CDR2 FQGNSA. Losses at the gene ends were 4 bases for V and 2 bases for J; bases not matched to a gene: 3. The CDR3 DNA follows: TGTGCCAGCAGCTGGGGACTAGCGAACACAGATACGCAGTATTTT. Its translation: CASSWGLANTDTQYF. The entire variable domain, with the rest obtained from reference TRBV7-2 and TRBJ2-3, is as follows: GAGVSQSPSNKVTEKGKDVELRCDPISGHTALYWYRQSLGQGLEFLIYFQGNSAPDKSGLPSDRFSAERTGGSVSTLTIQRTQQEDSAVYLCASSWGLANTDTQYFGPGTRLTVL.

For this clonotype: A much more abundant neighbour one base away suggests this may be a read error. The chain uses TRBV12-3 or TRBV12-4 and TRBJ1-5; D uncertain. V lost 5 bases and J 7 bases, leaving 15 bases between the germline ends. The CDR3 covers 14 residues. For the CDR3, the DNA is TGTGCCAGCAGTCCTACAGAAACCAAGCAGCCCCAGCATTTT. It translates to CASSPTETKQPQHF.

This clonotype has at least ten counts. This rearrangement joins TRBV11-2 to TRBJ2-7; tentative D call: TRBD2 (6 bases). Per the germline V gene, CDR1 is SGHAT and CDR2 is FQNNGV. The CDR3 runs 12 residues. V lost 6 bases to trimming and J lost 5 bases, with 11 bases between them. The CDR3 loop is CASRAGSHEQYF. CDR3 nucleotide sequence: TGTGCCAGCAGGGCGGGGAGCCACGAGCAGTACTTC.

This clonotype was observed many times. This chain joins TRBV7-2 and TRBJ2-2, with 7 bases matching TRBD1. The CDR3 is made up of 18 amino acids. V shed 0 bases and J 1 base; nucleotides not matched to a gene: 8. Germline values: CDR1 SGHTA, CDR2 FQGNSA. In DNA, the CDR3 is TGTGCCAGCAGCTTAGCGTTTTGGGGACAGATGAACACCGGGGAGCTGTTTTTT. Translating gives CASSLAFWGQMNTGELFF.

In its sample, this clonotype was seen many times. As DNA, the CDR3 is TGTGCCAGCAGCTTATCCGAGGAGCCGCAACTAGCGGGATTTGGAGATACGCAGTATTTT. Residues: CASSLSEEPQLAGFGDTQYF. The J gene is TRBJ2-3, the V gene TRBV7-2, with 10 positions matching TRBD2. This CDR3 has 20 residues. Germline values: CDR1 SGHTA, CDR2 FQGNSA. After removal of 2 bases from V and 5 bases from J, the junction contained 19 bases not matched to a gene.

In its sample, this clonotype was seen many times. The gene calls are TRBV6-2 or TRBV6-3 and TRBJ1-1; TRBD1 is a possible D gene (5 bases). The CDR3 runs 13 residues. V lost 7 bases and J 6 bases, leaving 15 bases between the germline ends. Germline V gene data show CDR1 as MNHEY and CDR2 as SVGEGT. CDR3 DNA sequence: TGTGCCAGCACCGACCGCAGGGCGGCTGAAGCTTTCTTT. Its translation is CASTDRRAAEAFF.

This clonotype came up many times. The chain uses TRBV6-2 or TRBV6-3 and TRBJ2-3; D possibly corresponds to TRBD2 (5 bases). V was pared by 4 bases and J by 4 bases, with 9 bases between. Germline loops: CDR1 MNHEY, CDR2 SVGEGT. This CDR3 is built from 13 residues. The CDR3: CASSSSLADTQYF. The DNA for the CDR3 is TGTGCCAGCAGTTCTAGCCTAGCAGATACGCAGTATTTT.

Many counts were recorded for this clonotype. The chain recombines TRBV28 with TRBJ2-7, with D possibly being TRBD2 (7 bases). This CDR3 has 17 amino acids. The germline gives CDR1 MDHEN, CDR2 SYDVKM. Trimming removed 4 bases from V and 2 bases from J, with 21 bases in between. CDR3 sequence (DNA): TGTGCCAGCAGTTCCGTCCCTGGGGGGGCTTTACCCTACGAGCAGTACTTC. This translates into CASSSVPGGALPYEQYF.